Presented here are 13 T cell receptor beta chains from one specimen sequenced in a study of blood T cell repertoires in COVID-19. The data were produced by immunoSEQ multiplex PCR, yet TCRdb's version contains in-frame clones alone and is incomplete. The table shows about 220,000 clones, with around 84% occurring only once. Sequencing used peripheral blood. These receptors were taken from a man aged 25-45 years with active or convalescent COVID-19.

J is TRBJ1-1 and V is TRBV4-3, with 8 bases identical to TRBD1. CDR1 LGHNA and CDR2 YSLEER come from the germline V gene. The CDR3 runs to 15 residues. After removal of 5 bases from V and 5 bases from J, the junction contained 10 bases not matched to a gene. CDR3 protein: CASSAGQGKRTEAFF. Here the CDR3 DNA reads TGCGCCAGCAGCGCAGGACAGGGAAAGCGAACTGAAGCTTTCTTT.

This chain uses TRBV4-3 with TRBJ2-7, with a weak D call TRBD2 (5 bases). V dropped 1 base and J dropped 7 bases, with 20 bases sitting between them. This CDR3 region has 16 residues. Germline V lookup: CDR1 LGHNA, CDR2 YSLEER. CDR3 loop: CASSQGGGSPPGEQYF. Here the CDR3 DNA reads TGCGCCAGCAGCCAAGGCGGAGGTTCTCCCCCGGGGGAGCAGTACTTC.

About this clone itself: A read error may explain this, as a much larger clone is one base away. The genes are TRBV3-1 (or the pseudogene TRBV3-2) and TRBJ2-7; 12 bases line up with TRBD2. CDR3 size: 16 residues. Germline V gene data show CDR1 as LGHDT and CDR2 as YNNKEL (reference sequence). CDR3 region: CARSHGASGRGGEQYF. As DNA, the CDR3 is TGTGCCCGCAGCCACGGGGCTAGCGGGAGGGGGGGCGAGCAGTACTTC.

This clone has just one count. This chain uses TRBV6-6 with TRBJ2-1, with 12 positions matching TRBD2. The J segment lost 1 base and the V segment lost 5 bases, leaving 6 bases of the junction unmatched. This CDR3 is 17 amino acids long. Germline lookup yields CDR1 MNHNY and CDR2 SVGAGI (reference sequence). CDR3 in amino acids: CASSRPLAGGSYNEQFF. As DNA, the CDR3 is TGTGCCAGCAGTCGCCCACTAGCGGGGGGTTCCTACAATGAGCAGTTCTTC.

This chain joins TRBV7-2 and TRBJ1-1; D remains ambiguous. The length of the CDR3 is 12 residues. Deletions cut 2 bases from V and 8 bases from J, with 9 bases between. Germline V gene lookup returns CDR1 SGHTA and CDR2 FQGNSA. The CDR3 DNA follows: TGTGCCAGCAGCTTACGGGGAGCCGAAGCTTTCTTT. Its protein product is CASSLRGAEAFF.

This clone was observed a few times. CDR3 coding DNA: TGTGCCAGCAGCTCCCAGGGGGCGCGTGGAAACACCATATATTTT. Protein sequence: CASSSQGARGNTIYF. The chain recombines TRBV5-4 with TRBJ1-3; 8 nucleotides line up with TRBD1. In germline, CDR1 is SGHNT, CDR2 YYREEE (reference sequence). J gave up 3 bases and V 3 bases, and 5 bases lay outside the gene matches. CDR3 size: 15 residues. The full variable domain, in which reference TRBV5-4 and TRBJ1-3 provide the parts outside the CDR3, is ETGVTQSPTHLIKTRGQQVTLRCSSQSGHNTVSWYQQALGQGPQFIFQYYREEENGRGNFPPRFSGLQFPNYSSELNVNALELDDSALYLCASSSQGARGNTIYFGEGSWLTVV.

This chain links TRBV3-1 (or the pseudogene TRBV3-2) with TRBJ1-4; no firm D call. V lost 7 bases and J 7 bases, leaving 10 bases between the germline ends. The CDR3 is 12 amino acids. Germline V gene sequence: CDR1 LGHDT, CDR2 YNNKEL (reference sequence). DNA for the CDR3: TGTGCCAGCACCCGGTCGGGTGAAAAACTGTTTTTT. Its translation is CASTRSGEKLFF.

The rearrangement uses TRBV5-5 and TRBJ2-6; possibly TRBD1 for D (5 bases). This CDR3 comprises 15 residues. V lost 6 bases, J lost 0 bases, and 10 bases lay in between. Germline V CDR1 and CDR2: SGHKS, YYEKEE (reference sequence). The CDR3 nucleotides are TGTGCCAGCACTAATCAGGGCTCTGGGGCCAACGTCCTGACTTTC. Amino acid sequence: CASTNQGSGANVLTF. The full variable domain, its missing parts supplied by reference TRBV5-5 and TRBJ2-6, is DAGVTQSPTHLIKTRGQQVTLRCSPISGHKSVSWYQQVLGQGPQFIFQYYEKEERGRGNFPDRFSARQFPNYSSELNVNALLLGDSALYLCASTNQGSGANVLTFGAGSRLTVL.

This clone was counted between two and nine times. The chain uses TRBV30 and TRBJ1-1; TRBD1 aligns across 7 bases. V gave up 2 bases and J gave up 8 bases; unmatched junction bases: 8. The CDR3 runs 13 residues. Per germline, CDR1 GTSNPN and CDR2 SVGIG (reference sequence). The CDR3 is CAWSSRDRTEAFF. In DNA, the CDR3 is TGTGCCTGGAGTTCTCGGGACAGAACCGAAGCTTTCTTT.

The rearrangement uses TRBV29-1 and TRBJ2-1, with 14 bases lining up with TRBD2. From germline, CDR1 is SQVTM and CDR2 ANQGSEA. The junction had 3 bases not matched to a gene; V was cut back by 3 bases and J by 8 bases. The CDR3 runs to 14 residues. The CDR3 is CSVDGTSGSYEQFF. The DNA of the CDR3 is TGCAGCGTTGACGGGACTAGCGGGAGCTATGAGCAGTTCTTC.

V usage is TRBV6-1 and J usage is TRBJ2-3; perhaps TRBD2 as D (7 bases). V lost 10 bases, J lost 2 bases, and 13 bases lay in between. The V gene's germline CDR1 is MNHNS and CDR2 SASEGT. The length of the CDR3 is 13 residues. CDR3 sequence (DNA): TGTGCCATCTGGGGGGGGCACACAGATACGCAGTATTTT. It translates to CAIWGGHTDTQYF.

V gene TRBV7-2 combines with J gene TRBJ2-1; 9 nucleotides align to TRBD2. The CDR3 contains 17 residues. After removal of 5 bases from V and 4 bases from J, the junction contained 12 bases not matched to a gene. From germline, CDR1 is SGHTA and CDR2 FQGNSA. The CDR3 DNA reads TGTGCCAGCAGCGCAAGCCTAGCGGGGAGTACATACAATGAGCAGTTCTTC. It yields the protein CASSASLAGSTYNEQFF.

V usage is TRBV19 and J usage is TRBJ2-3, with 7 bases identical to TRBD1. V lost 6 bases, J lost 6 bases, and 6 bases stayed unmatched. This CDR3 comprises 13 residues. CDR1 and CDR2 from the germline V gene are LNHDA and SQIVND (reference sequence). Here the CDR3 DNA reads TGTGCCAGTAGCGACAGGGATCGGGATACGCAGTATTTT. Translated: CASSDRDRDTQYF.